Below, 15 T cell receptor beta chains from the same sample are listed, as sequenced in a study of cytomegalovirus exposure and HLA in healthy donors. With 60 Vbeta and 13 Jbeta primers, the PCR was carried out. Sequenced by immunoSEQ multiplex PCR; TCRdb stores in-frame clones only, minus some. This sample carries about 180,000 clones, 65% to 85% of them seen once, and the ten largest clones take more than 1.1%. The sequenced material came from PBMCs. These receptors were taken from a girl aged 10 to 17 in good health and CMV-seropositive.

This clone has just a few counts. This chain joins TRBV7-9 and TRBJ2-3; 10 bases align to TRBD1. CDR3 length equals 14 residues. V lost 4 bases to trimming and J lost 4 bases; unmatched junction nucleotides: 2. Germline values: CDR1 SEHNR, CDR2 FQNEAQ (reference sequence). The CDR3 region is CASSSDRGADTQYF. In nucleotides, the CDR3 is TGTGCCAGCAGCTCGGACAGGGGGGCAGATACGCAGTATTTT.

The J gene is TRBJ1-5, the V gene TRBV4-3, with D tentatively TRBD1 (5 bases). The CDR3 runs to 15 residues. CDR1 is LGHNA, CDR2 YSLEER, per germline. Trimming left V 4 bases short and J 2 bases short, with 12 bases between. DNA of the CDR3: TGCGCCAGCAGCCCTGCGGGGGGAGGCAATCAGCCCCAGCATTTT. Its translation: CASSPAGGGNQPQHF.

The chain has TRBV5-5 and TRBJ1-5; D not resolved. There are 13 residues in the CDR3. In germline, CDR1 is SGHKS, CDR2 YYEKEE (reference sequence). V was cut by 1 base and J by 0 bases, with 2 bases left in between. The CDR3 protein is CASSLYSNQPQHF. CDR3 in DNA: TGTGCCAGCAGCTTGTATAGCAATCAGCCCCAGCATTTT.

J is TRBJ2-1 and V is TRBV7-9; D might be TRBD2 (6 bases). The CDR3 length is 18 residues. Trimming stripped 1 base from V and 6 bases from J, with 22 bases between. The V gene's germline CDR1 is SEHNR and CDR2 FQNEAQ (reference sequence). The CDR3 DNA sequence: TGTGCCAGCAGCTTAGATAACGGCGGGCGCCCCGGGGGCAATGAGCAGTTCTTC. This translates into CASSLDNGGRPGGNEQFF.

In its sample, this clone was seen once. This CDR3 reads CASSYGASGYNEQFF. DNA for the CDR3: TGTGCCAGCAGTTACGGGGCTAGCGGATACAATGAGCAGTTCTTC. The chain employs TRBV6-5 and TRBJ2-1; the match to TRBD2 covers 7 bases. The germline CDR1 and CDR2 sequences are MNHEY and SVGAGI. V was pared by 2 bases and J by 4 bases, with 5 bases of the junction left unmatched. This CDR3 is built from 15 residues.

The V and J genes are TRBV11-2 and TRBJ2-7; TRBD1 aligns across 7 bases. From germline, CDR1 is SGHAT and CDR2 FQNNGV. V dropped 1 base and J dropped 5; count of bases not matched to a gene: 8. This CDR3 has 15 residues. This CDR3 reads CASSLGSRGLDEQYF. DNA for the CDR3: TGTGCCAGCAGCTTAGGTTCTAGGGGGCTCGACGAGCAGTACTTC.

This chain joins TRBV30 and TRBJ1-1; 7 positions agree with TRBD1. The CDR3 covers 12 residues. CDR1 is GTSNPN and CDR2 is SVGIG in the germline V gene (reference sequence). V was pared by 3 bases and J by 6 bases, with 4 bases of the junction left unmatched. The CDR3 spells CAWREGQSEAFF. CDR3 in DNA: TGTGCCTGGAGGGAGGGACAGTCTGAAGCTTTCTTT.

This clone came up once. The chain couples TRBV13 to TRBJ2-3; the D gene is possibly TRBD2 (6 bases). V was shortened by 7 bases and J by 3 bases, with 20 bases between the two germline ends. Germline-derived CDR1 and CDR2 are PRHDT and FYEKMQ (reference sequence). The CDR3 extends over 16 amino acids. The CDR3 coding sequence is TGTGCCAGCACCCCAGGCGGGGTACTTCCAACAGATACGCAGTATTTT. Translated, it gives CASTPGGVLPTDTQYF.

The J gene is TRBJ2-4, the V gene TRBV7-9; the match to TRBD1 covers 9 bases. From germline, CDR1 is SEHNR and CDR2 FQNEAQ (reference sequence). The CDR3 runs to 13 residues. J was trimmed by 10 bases and V by 5 bases; bases with no gene match: 6. In DNA, the CDR3 is TGTGCCAGCAGCGAAGGGACAGGGACAATTCAGTACTTC. Translating gives CASSEGTGTIQYF. The entire variable domain, with the rest obtained from reference TRBV7-9 and TRBJ2-4, is as follows: DTGVSQNPRHKITKRGQNVTFRCDPISEHNRLYWYRQTLGQGPEFLTYFQNEAQLEKSRLLSDRFSAERPKGSFSTLEIQRTEQGDSAMYLCASSEGTGTIQYFGAGTRLSVL.

CDR3 DNA: TGTGCCAGCAGTCTACTCAACAGGGCTAGGGGCTACACCTTC. It codes for CASSLLNRARGYTF. The genes are TRBV5-8 and TRBJ1-2; D perhaps matches TRBD1 (6 bases). This CDR3 is 14 amino acids long. The germline V gene has CDR1 SGHTS and CDR2 YDEGEE. V gave up 5 bases and J gave up 8 bases, with 19 bases separating them.

This chain links TRBV4-1 with TRBJ1-2; D gene ambiguous. The germline V gene encodes CDR1 MGHRA and CDR2 YSYEKL. The CDR3 is 17 amino acids. V was cut by 1 base and J by 7 bases, with 22 bases left in between. The CDR3 loop is CASSQGGGGPLFGGYTF. Written as DNA, the CDR3 is TGCGCCAGCAGCCAAGGAGGAGGCGGACCGCTTTTCGGTGGCTACACCTTC.

This chain uses TRBV19 with TRBJ2-3; 8 bases are a match to TRBD2. Germline CDR1 LNHDA, CDR2 SQIVND (reference sequence). The V gene end was trimmed by 4 bases and the J gene end by 1 base; junction bases not matched to a gene: 13. This CDR3 is built from 18 residues. CDR3 in DNA: TGTGCCAGTAGTACCCCGTCTGGGGTAGCGGGGCGCACAGATACGCAGTATTTT. Protein sequence: CASSTPSGVAGRTDTQYF.

Turning to this clone: One junction end disagrees with the germline gene, perhaps due to a read error. The sample carries other DNA sequences with the same CDR3. The CDR3 nucleotides are TGCGCCACCCTGACTAGTTACAATGAGCAGTTCTTC. It translates to CATLTSYNEQFF. The chain carries TRBV6-6 and TRBJ2-1; maybe TRBD2 (6 bases). CDR3 length: 12 residues. From germline, CDR1 is MNHNY and CDR2 SVGAGI (reference sequence).

V gene TRBV12-5 combines with J gene TRBJ2-3; D unresolved. Germline lookup yields CDR1 LGHNT and CDR2 FRNRAP. The ends were cut back, 1 base at V and 9 bases at J, with 11 bases in the middle. The CDR3 length is 13 residues. CDR3 loop: CASGLDRFRTQYF. In nucleotides, the CDR3 is TGTGCTAGTGGTTTGGACCGATTCAGGACGCAGTATTTT.

V is TRBV7-6 and J is TRBJ2-1; D possibly corresponds to TRBD2 (6 bases). Trimming took 7 bases from V and 8 from J, leaving 24 bases between them. In germline, CDR1 is SGHVS, CDR2 FNYEAQ. The CDR3 is 16 residues long. The DNA of the CDR3 is TGTGCCAGCACCAGGCGGGGTTGGGTTTTGGGGGATGAGCAGTTCTTC. This gives the protein CASTRRGWVLGDEQFF.